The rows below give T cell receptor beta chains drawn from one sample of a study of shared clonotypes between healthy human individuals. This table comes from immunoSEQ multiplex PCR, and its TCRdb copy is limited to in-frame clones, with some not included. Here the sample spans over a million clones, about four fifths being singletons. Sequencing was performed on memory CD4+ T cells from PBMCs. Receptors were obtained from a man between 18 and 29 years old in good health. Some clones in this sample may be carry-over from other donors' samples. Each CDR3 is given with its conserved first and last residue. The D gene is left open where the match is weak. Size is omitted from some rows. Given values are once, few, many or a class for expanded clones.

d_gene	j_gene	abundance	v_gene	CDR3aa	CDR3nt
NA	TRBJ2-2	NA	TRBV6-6	CASSPQSSGELFF	TGTGCCAGCAGCCCACAAAGTTCCGGGGAGCTGTTTTTT
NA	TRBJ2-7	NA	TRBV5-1	CASSKDRGTGEQYF	TGCGCCAGCAGCAAGGACAGAGGTACGGGGGAGCAGTACTTC
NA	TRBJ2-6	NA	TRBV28	CASSLWDSGANVLTF	TGTGCCAGCAGTTTATGGGATTCGGGGGCCAACGTCCTGACTTTC
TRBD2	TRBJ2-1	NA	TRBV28	CASTTSGSFGHFF	TGTGCCAGCACCACTAGCGGGAGTTTCGGACATTTCTTC
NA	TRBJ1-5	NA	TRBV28	CASSSDTQPQHF	TGTGCCAGCAGTTCGGACACTCAGCCCCAGCATTTT
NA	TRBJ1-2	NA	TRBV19	CASSISTDRGYTF	TGTGCCAGTAGTATTAGCACCGATCGCGGCTACACCTTC
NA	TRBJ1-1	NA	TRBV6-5	CASSEGTEAFF	TGTGCCAGCAGTGAAGGCACTGAAGCTTTCTTT
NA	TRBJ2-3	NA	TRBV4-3	CASSQDRGTADTQYF	TGCGCCAGCAGCCAAGACCGTGGTACCGCAGATACGCAGTATTTT
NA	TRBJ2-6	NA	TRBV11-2	CASSPSPSSGANVLTF	TGTGCCAGCAGCCCTTCCCCCAGCTCTGGGGCCAACGTCCTGACTTTC
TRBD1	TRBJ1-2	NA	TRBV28	CASSGDRGLSYTF	TGTGCCAGCAGTGGGGACAGGGGGCTTAGCTACACCTTC
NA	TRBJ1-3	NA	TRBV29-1	CSVHDLKENSGNTIYF	TGCAGCGTTCACGACCTAAAGGAGAACTCTGGAAACACCATATATTTT
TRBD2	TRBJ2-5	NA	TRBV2	CASTRAGVKTQYF	TGTGCCAGCACCCGAGCGGGAGTTAAGACCCAGTACTTC
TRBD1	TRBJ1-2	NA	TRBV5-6	CASSLNIGTGSGYTF	TGTGCCAGCAGCTTAAATATTGGGACAGGGAGCGGCTACACCTTC
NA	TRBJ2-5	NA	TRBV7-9	CASSLAASPFPETQYF	TGTGCCAGCAGCTTAGCAGCCAGCCCGTTTCCGGAGACCCAGTACTTC
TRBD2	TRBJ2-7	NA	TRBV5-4	CASSPGLAGHYEQYF	TGTGCCAGCAGCCCCGGACTAGCGGGTCACTACGAGCAGTACTTC
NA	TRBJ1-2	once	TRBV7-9	CASSLLFRDSGGYTF	TGTGCCAGCAGCTTATTGTTTAGGGATTCAGGAGGCTACACCTTC
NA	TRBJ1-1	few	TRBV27	CASSYRDPPEAFF	TGTGCCAGCAGCTACAGGGATCCCCCTGAAGCTTTCTTT
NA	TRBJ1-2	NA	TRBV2	CASSLNRQSYTF	TGTGCCAGCAGTCTTAACAGGCAGAGCTACACCTTC
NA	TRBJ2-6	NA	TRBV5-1	CASRSSGANVLTF	TGCGCCAGCAGAAGCTCTGGGGCCAACGTCCTGACTTTC
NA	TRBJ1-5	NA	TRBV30	CAWSVRGQPQHF	TGTGCCTGGAGTGTACGGGGTCAGCCCCAGCATTTT
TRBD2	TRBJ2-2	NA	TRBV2	CASKDSGSSGELFF	TGTGCCAGCAAGGATAGCGGGAGTTCCGGGGAGCTGTTTTTT
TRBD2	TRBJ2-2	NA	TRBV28	CASSFPLGGRNTGELFF	TGTGCCAGCAGTTTTCCCCTCGGCGGGAGGAATACCGGGGAGCTGTTTTTT
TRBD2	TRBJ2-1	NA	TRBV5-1	CASSSRTSLSNEQFF	TGCGCCAGCAGCTCTCGGACTAGTCTCTCGAATGAGCAGTTCTTC
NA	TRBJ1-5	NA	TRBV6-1	CASTTRPQPQHF	TGTGCCAGCACTACAAGGCCTCAGCCCCAGCATTTT
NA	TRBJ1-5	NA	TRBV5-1	CASSLGRNQPQHF	TGCGCCAGCAGCTTGGGACGCAATCAGCCCCAGCATTTT
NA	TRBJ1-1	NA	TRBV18	CASSETSGGTEAFF	TGTGCCAGCTCAGAAACCTCGGGAGGCACTGAAGCTTTCTTT
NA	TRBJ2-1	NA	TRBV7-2	CASTEGPGIYNEQFF	TGTGCCAGCACCGAGGGCCCGGGGATCTACAATGAGCAGTTCTTC
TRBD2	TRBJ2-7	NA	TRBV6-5	CASKLAGLAGYEQYF	TGTGCCAGCAAACTAGCGGGACTAGCGGGCTACGAGCAGTACTTC
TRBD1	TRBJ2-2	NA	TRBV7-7	CASSLGQGTGELFF	TGTGCCAGCAGCTTAGGACAGGGCACCGGGGAGCTGTTTTTT
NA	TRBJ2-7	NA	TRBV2	CASTWEVSYEQYF	TGTGCCAGCACGTGGGAGGTCTCCTACGAGCAGTACTTC
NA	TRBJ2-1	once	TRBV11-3	CASSSATNEQFF	TGTGCCAGCAGTTCAGCGACCAATGAGCAGTTCTTC
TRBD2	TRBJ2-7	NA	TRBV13	CASSLALAGTQYF	TGTGCCAGCAGCTTAGCCCTAGCGGGAACCCAGTACTTC
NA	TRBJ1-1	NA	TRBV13	CASTERAGRAEAFF	TGTGCCAGCACCGAAAGGGCCGGGAGGGCTGAAGCTTTCTTT
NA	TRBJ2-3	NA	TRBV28	CASRLPGADTQYF	TGTGCCAGCCGACTGCCAGGCGCAGATACGCAGTATTTT
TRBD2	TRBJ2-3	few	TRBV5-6	CASSLLAVSNTQYF	TGTGCCAGCAGCCTACTAGCGGTTTCAAATACGCAGTATTTT
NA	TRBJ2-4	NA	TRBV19	CASSIQGRRDIQYF	TGTGCCAGTAGTATTCAGGGCAGAAGAGACATTCAGTACTTC
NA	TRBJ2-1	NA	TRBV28	CASSLPLGSYNEQFF	TGTGCCAGCAGTTTACCCCTCGGCTCCTACAATGAGCAGTTCTTC
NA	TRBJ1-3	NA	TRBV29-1	CSVEPPFGPDQNTIYF	TGCAGCGTTGAGCCCCCGTTTGGGCCGGACCAAAACACCATATATTTT
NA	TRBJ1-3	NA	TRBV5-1	CASSIGTAVSGNTIYF	TGCGCCAGCAGCATTGGGACGGCCGTCTCTGGAAACACCATATATTTT
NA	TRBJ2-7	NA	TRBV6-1	CASRANRGGTYEQYF	TGTGCCAGCAGGGCTAACAGGGGGGGGACCTACGAGCAGTACTTC
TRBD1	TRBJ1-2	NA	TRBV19	CASQTGGTTNYGYTF	TGTGCCAGTCAGACAGGGGGCACTACTAACTATGGCTACACCTTC
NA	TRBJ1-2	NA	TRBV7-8	CASSLKPNTNYGYTF	TGTGCCAGCAGCTTAAAGCCGAATACTAACTATGGCTACACCTTC
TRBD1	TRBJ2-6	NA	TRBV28	CASSSGTGPSGANVLTF	TGTGCCAGCAGCTCCGGGACAGGGCCCTCTGGGGCCAACGTCCTGACTTTC
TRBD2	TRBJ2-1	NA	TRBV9	CASSVVASGYNEQFF	TGTGCCAGCAGCGTAGTGGCTAGCGGATACAATGAGCAGTTCTTC
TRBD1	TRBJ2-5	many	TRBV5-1	CASSLETGGSETQYF	TGCGCCAGCAGCTTGGAGACAGGGGGCAGCGAGACCCAGTACTTC
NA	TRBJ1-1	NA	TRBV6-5	CASSRGGLNTEAFF	TGTGCCAGCAGTCGAGGGGGTTTGAACACTGAAGCTTTCTTT
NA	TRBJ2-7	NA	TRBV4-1	CASSQEPMTAREQYF	TGCGCCAGCAGCCAAGAGCCGATGACGGCCCGCGAGCAGTACTTC
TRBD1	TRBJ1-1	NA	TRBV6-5	CASSSPRTGGYTEAFF	TGTGCCAGCAGTTCGCCACGGACAGGGGGGTATACTGAAGCTTTCTTT
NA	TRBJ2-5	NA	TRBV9	CASSVVPDGETQYF	TGTGCCAGCAGCGTAGTCCCCGATGGAGAGACCCAGTACTTC
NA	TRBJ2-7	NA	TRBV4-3	CASSQDRDNSYEQYF	TGCGCCAGCAGCCAAGACCGGGACAACTCCTACGAGCAGTACTTC
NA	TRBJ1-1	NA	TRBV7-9	CASSDRGGGDTEAFF	TGTGCCAGCAGCGACCGGGGAGGAGGGGACACTGAAGCTTTCTTT
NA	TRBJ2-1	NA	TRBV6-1	CASSELLYNEQFF	TGTGCCAGCAGTGAACTATTGTACAATGAGCAGTTCTTC
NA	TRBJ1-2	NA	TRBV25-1	CASAGSRNYGYTF	TGTGCCAGCGCAGGGTCAAGAAACTATGGCTACACCTTC
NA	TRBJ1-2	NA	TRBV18	CASSLGSDYGYTF	TGTGCCAGCTCATTGGGTTCGGACTATGGCTACACCTTC
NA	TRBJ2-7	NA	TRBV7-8	CASSRQKLGLYGEQYF	TGTGCCAGCAGCCGCCAAAAACTAGGACTATACGGCGAGCAGTACTTC
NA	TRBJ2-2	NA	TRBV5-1	CASSLAGPSLGELFF	TGCGCCAGCAGCTTGGCCGGGCCCTCGCTTGGGGAGCTGTTTTTT
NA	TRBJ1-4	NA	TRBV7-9	CASSLGASGSEKLFF	TGTGCCAGCAGCTTAGGGGCCTCAGGGTCTGAAAAACTGTTTTTT
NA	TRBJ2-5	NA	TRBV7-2	CASSLGLVETQYF	TGTGCCAGCAGCTTAGGTTTAGTAGAGACCCAGTACTTC
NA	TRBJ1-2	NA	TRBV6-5	CASSNPGTPNTF	TGTGCCAGCTCGAATCCCGGGACCCCTAACACCTTC
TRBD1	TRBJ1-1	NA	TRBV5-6	CASSYWTGGLNTEAFF	TGTGCCAGCAGCTACTGGACAGGGGGCTTGAACACTGAAGCTTTCTTT